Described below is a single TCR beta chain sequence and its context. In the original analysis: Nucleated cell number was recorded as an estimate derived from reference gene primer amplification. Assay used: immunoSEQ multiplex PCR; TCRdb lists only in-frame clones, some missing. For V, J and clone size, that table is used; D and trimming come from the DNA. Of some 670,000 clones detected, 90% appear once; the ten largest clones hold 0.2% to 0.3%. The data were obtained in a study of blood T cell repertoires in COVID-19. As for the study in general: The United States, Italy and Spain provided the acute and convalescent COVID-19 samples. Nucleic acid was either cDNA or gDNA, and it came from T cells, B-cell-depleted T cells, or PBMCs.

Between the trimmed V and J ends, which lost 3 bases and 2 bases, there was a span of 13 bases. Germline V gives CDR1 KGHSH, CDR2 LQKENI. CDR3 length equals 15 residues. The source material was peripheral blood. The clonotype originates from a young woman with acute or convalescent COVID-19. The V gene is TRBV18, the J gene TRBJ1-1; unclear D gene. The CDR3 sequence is CASSPDSLLNTEAFF. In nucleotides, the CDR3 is TGTGCCAGCTCACCGGACTCCCTCTTAAACACTGAAGCTTTCTTT.